Listed below are T cell receptor beta chains from one sample, sequenced in a study of cytomegalovirus exposure and HLA in healthy donors. The method was immunoSEQ multiplex PCR; TCRdb's version includes in-frame clones alone and lacks a portion of them. There are under 120,000 clones in the sample; roughly 78% occur only once, and approximately 3% lies in the top ten. Sequenced input: PBMCs. Receptors were obtained from a woman aged 40 to 50 in good health and CMV-seronegative. Both conserved end residues are part of each CDR3. The D gene is left open where the match is weak. For some rows the clone size is stated as once, few or many, or as a class when expanded; others skip it.

d_gene	abundance	j_gene	v_gene	CDR3nt	CDR3aa
TRBD1	-	TRBJ1-2	TRBV7-9	TGTTCCAGCAGCTTAGGGGGCGAAGGGATTCACTATGGCTACACCTTC	CSSSLGGEGIHYGYTF
-	-	TRBJ1-1	TRBV11-2	TGTGCCAGCAGCTTAGCAAATGGAGGTGAAGCTTTCTTT	CASSLANGGEAFF
TRBD1	-	TRBJ1-2	TRBV5-1	TGCGCCAGCAGCAGATACACAGGGGAAGAGGGCTACACCTTC	CASSRYTGEEGYTF
TRBD1	-	TRBJ2-7	TRBV6-5	TGTGCCAGCACCCTCGGGACAGGGACCGAGCAGTACTTC	CASTLGTGTEQYF
TRBD2	-	TRBJ2-7	TRBV27	TGTGCCAGGGGTCGTCTGGGACTAGCGGGAGGGCCCTACGAGCAGTACTTC	CARGRLGLAGGPYEQYF
TRBD1	-	TRBJ1-5	TRBV30	TGTGCCTGGGAGGGACAGGGAGGAGGCGGCAATCAGCCCCAGCATTTT	CAWEGQGGGGNQPQHF
TRBD1	-	TRBJ2-7	TRBV5-4	TGTGCCAGCAGCCTCCGGGACAGGGGTTACGAGCAGTACTTC	CASSLRDRGYEQYF
-	-	TRBJ2-7	TRBV2	TGTGCCAGCAGGGCCTCGCGGACAGAGGGCTCCTACGAGCAGTACTTC	CASRASRTEGSYEQYF
-	-	TRBJ2-7	TRBV11-2	TGTGCCAGCAGTCAGTGGGCAGGAGGCTACGAGCAGTACTTC	CASSQWAGGYEQYF
TRBD1	-	TRBJ1-1	TRBV7-9	TGTGCCAGCAGCACCAACCGGGACAGGGTTACTGAAGCTTTCTTT	CASSTNRDRVTEAFF
-	-	TRBJ1-6	TRBV30	TGTGCCTGGATGGGCAGTAATTCACCCCTCCACTTT	CAWMGSNSPLHF
TRBD2	-	TRBJ2-4	TRBV27	TGTGCCAGCAGTCCCCCGACTAGCGGGAGTTATGCCAAAAACATTCAGTACTTC	CASSPPTSGSYAKNIQYF
TRBD1	once	TRBJ1-5	TRBV7-2	TGTGCCAGCAGCCCGGGGACAGGGCTTAGCAATCAGCCCCAGCATTTT	CASSPGTGLSNQPQHF
-	-	TRBJ2-1	TRBV6-6	TGTGCCAGCAGTTACGACAGGAAATACAATGAGCAGTTCTTC	CASSYDRKYNEQFF
TRBD2	-	TRBJ2-7	TRBV28	TGTGCCAGCAGTCCCCCTGGCGGGGGGAGCTACGAGCAGTACTTC	CASSPPGGGSYEQYF
-	-	TRBJ2-2	TRBV5-6	TGTGCCAGCAGCTTTAGACAGGCAACGAACACCGGGGAGCTGTTTTTT	CASSFRQATNTGELFF
-	few	TRBJ2-2	TRBV19	TGTGCCACTACAGGACGGCTGCGGAACGGGGAGCTGTTTTTT	CATTGRLRNGELFF
-	-	TRBJ2-7	TRBV18	TGTGCCAGCTCACCCGTCCGAGGTTACGAGCAGTACTTC	CASSPVRGYEQYF
TRBD1	-	TRBJ1-2	TRBV7-6	TGTGCCAGCAGCCGGGTGGGACAGGGAAACTATGGCTACACCTTC	CASSRVGQGNYGYTF
-	once	TRBJ2-1	TRBV6-5	TGTGCCAGCAGTTACGGGCATCCCCTATACAATGAGCAGTTCTTC	CASSYGHPLYNEQFF
TRBD2	once	TRBJ2-5	TRBV28	TGTGCCAGCAGTTTACCCGGGACTAGCGGCCGGGAGACCCAGTACTTC	CASSLPGTSGRETQYF
-	-	TRBJ2-7	TRBV2	TGTGCCAGCAGTGAGAATACTCTCCATCCTAGGGAGCAGTACTTC	CASSENTLHPREQYF
TRBD1	few	TRBJ2-3	TRBV14	TGTGCCAGCAGCCAAGATACATCCTGGGGACAGGGGGAAGATACGCAGTATTTT	CASSQDTSWGQGEDTQYF
-	-	TRBJ2-7	TRBV11-2	TGTGCCAGCAGCTTAGGCGACATATACGAGCAGTACTTC	CASSLGDIYEQYF
TRBD2	-	TRBJ2-3	TRBV5-1	TGCGCCAGCAGCCTAACTAGCGGGGCTACCACGCAGTATTTT	CASSLTSGATTQYF
TRBD2	few	TRBJ2-1	TRBV10-1	TGCGCCAGCAGCTCTAGCGGCCCCTACAATGAGCAGTTCTTC	CASSSSGPYNEQFF
TRBD2	-	TRBJ2-1	TRBV6-5	TGTGCCAGCAGCCTCGGCGGGGGGGCTTTCAATGAGCAGTTCTTC	CASSLGGGAFNEQFF
-	once	TRBJ1-1	TRBV7-6	TGTGCCAGCAGCTCCATGAACACTGAAGCTTTCTTT	CASSSMNTEAFF
-	-	TRBJ1-6	TRBV5-1	TGCGCCAGCAGCTTGGAGGCAGCGAATTCACCCCTCCACTTT	CASSLEAANSPLHF
-	-	TRBJ2-6	TRBV21-1	TGTGCCAGACCCACAGGGGCTGGGGCCAACGTCCTGACTTTC	CARPTGAGANVLTF
TRBD2	-	TRBJ2-2	TRBV30	TGTGCCTGGAGTGTACGCGGGGGCGGGGAGCTGTTTTTT	CAWSVRGGGELFF
TRBD1	-	TRBJ1-1	TRBV27	TGTGCCAGCAGTTACGGGACAGGGGGCACTGAAGCTTTCTTT	CASSYGTGGTEAFF
TRBD2	-	TRBJ2-7	TRBV30	TGTGCCTGGAGTCCGCACGGGGGGGCTGAAATAGAGCAGTACTTC	CAWSPHGGAEIEQYF
TRBD1	few	TRBJ1-2	TRBV28	TGTGCCAGCAGTTCAGGACAGGGCGGCTACACCTTC	CASSSGQGGYTF
TRBD2	few	TRBJ2-3	TRBV5-4	TGTGCCAGCAGTTCTCGACTAGCGGGGCACACAGATACGCAGTATTTT	CASSSRLAGHTDTQYF
TRBD1	-	TRBJ1-1	TRBV18	TGTGCCAGCTCACCGGGACAGGGGACTGAAGCTTTCTTT	CASSPGQGTEAFF
TRBD2	-	TRBJ2-5	TRBV5-1	TGCGCCAGCAGAGAGACTAGCGGAAATCTCGGGGAGACCCAGTACTTC	CASRETSGNLGETQYF
TRBD1	few	TRBJ1-2	TRBV19	TGTGCCAGTAGTATAGAAGGGACAGGGGTCCGTGGCTACACCTTC	CASSIEGTGVRGYTF
-	-	TRBJ2-7	TRBV18	TGTGCCAGCTCACCAGGGAGGAAAACCTACGAGCAGTACTTC	CASSPGRKTYEQYF
TRBD1	-	TRBJ2-1	TRBV2	TGTGCCAGCACAGGGACAGAGTACAATGAGCAGTTCTTC	CASTGTEYNEQFF
TRBD1	-	TRBJ2-7	TRBV2	TGTGCCAGCAGTGACACAGGGGGCGCGTGGTACTTC	CASSDTGGAWYF
TRBD1	-	TRBJ2-7	TRBV15	TGTGCCACCAGCAGAGGAGGGACAGAAGCCTACGAGCAGTACTTC	CATSRGGTEAYEQYF
-	-	TRBJ2-7	TRBV6-1	TGTGCCAGCAGGGACTCTATGTTCTGGTCCTACGAGCAGTACTTC	CASRDSMFWSYEQYF
-	few	TRBJ2-5	TRBV27	TGTGCCAGCAGTGAGGGTGAGACCCAGTACTTC	CASSEGETQYF
TRBD1	once	TRBJ1-5	TRBV19	TGTGCCAGTAGTATTCCAGGGGGTTATCAGCCCCAGCATTTT	CASSIPGGYQPQHF
TRBD2	-	TRBJ2-5	TRBV20-1	TGCAGCGCGGGGGGCCAAGAGACCCAGTACTTC	CSAGGQETQYF
-	-	TRBJ2-5	TRBV19	TGTGCCAGTAGTAGGACTCGGGGGACCCAGTACTTC	CASSRTRGTQYF
-	-	TRBJ2-1	TRBV5-5	TGTGCCAGCAGCTGGGGGGACAGAGGCTACAATGAGCAGTTCTTC	CASSWGDRGYNEQFF
TRBD2	once	TRBJ2-1	TRBV7-2	TGTGCCAGCAGCCCCAGGACTAGACGATACACCTACAATGAGCAGTTCTTC	CASSPRTRRYTYNEQFF
-	-	TRBJ1-1	TRBV30	TGTGCCTGGAGGGGATCCGGGACACCTATTGAAGCTTTCTTT	CAWRGSGTPIEAFF
-	-	TRBJ1-1	TRBV27	TGTGCCAGCAAGGTTTTCAGGGGCCGAACGAGATCTGAAGCTTTCTTT	CASKVFRGRTRSEAFF
-	-	TRBJ1-2	TRBV6-5	TGTGCCAGCAGTGAAGAGCCAGGGGACTATGGCTACACCTTC	CASSEEPGDYGYTF
-	-	TRBJ1-2	TRBV15	TGTGCCACCAGCAGTAACAGGCTCCAGGGGGGCTACACCTTC	CATSSNRLQGGYTF